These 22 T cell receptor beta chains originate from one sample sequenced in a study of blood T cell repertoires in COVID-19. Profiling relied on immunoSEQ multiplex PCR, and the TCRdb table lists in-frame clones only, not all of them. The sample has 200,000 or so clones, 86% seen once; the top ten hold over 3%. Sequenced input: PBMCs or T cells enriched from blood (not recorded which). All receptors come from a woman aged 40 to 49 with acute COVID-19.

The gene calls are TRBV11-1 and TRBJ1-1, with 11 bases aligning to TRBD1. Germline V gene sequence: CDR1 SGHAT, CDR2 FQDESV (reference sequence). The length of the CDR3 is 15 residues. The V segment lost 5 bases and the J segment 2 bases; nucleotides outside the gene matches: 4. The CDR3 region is CASSPGQGVNTEAFF. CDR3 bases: TGTGCCAGCAGCCCGGGACAGGGGGTAAACACTGAAGCTTTCTTT.

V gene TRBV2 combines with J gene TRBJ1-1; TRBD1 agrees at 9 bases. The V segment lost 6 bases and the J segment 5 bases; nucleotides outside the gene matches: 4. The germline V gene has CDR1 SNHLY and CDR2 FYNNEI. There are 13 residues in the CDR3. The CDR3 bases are TGTGCCAGCAGGAGGGGACAGGGAACTGAAGCTTTCTTT. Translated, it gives CASRRGQGTEAFF.

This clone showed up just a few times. The CDR3 region has the DNA TGTGCCAGCAGCTGGGGGGGGAAAACTGAAGCTTTCTTT. Translated, it gives CASSWGGKTEAFF. This chain links TRBV11-3 with TRBJ1-1; D is perhaps TRBD1 (5 bases). Trimming removed 4 bases from V and 5 bases from J, with 11 bases in between. The CDR3 extends over 13 amino acids. CDR1 and CDR2 (germline): SGHNT, YENEEA.

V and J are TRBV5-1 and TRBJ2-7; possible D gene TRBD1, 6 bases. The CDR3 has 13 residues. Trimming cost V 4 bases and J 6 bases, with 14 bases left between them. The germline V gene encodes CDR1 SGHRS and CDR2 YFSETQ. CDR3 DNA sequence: TGCGCCAGCAGCCAGAACAGGGTACGCGAGCAGTACTTC. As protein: CASSQNRVREQYF.

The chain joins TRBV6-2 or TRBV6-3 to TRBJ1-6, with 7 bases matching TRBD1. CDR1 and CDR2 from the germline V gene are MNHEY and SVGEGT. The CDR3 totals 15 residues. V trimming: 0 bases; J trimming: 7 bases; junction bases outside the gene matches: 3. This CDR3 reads CASSYSSQGNSPLHF. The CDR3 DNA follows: TGTGCCAGCAGTTACTCGTCACAGGGGAATTCACCCCTCCACTTT.

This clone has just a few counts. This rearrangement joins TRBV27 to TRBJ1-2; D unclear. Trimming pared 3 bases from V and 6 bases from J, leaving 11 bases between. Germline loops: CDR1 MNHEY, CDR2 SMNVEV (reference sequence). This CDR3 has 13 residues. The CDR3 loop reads CASSFGVRNGYTF. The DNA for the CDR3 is TGTGCCAGCAGTTTTGGAGTTAGAAATGGCTACACCTTC.

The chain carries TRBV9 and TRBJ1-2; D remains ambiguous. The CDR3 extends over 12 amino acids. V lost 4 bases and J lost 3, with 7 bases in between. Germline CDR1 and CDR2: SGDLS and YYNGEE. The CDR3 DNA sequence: TGTGCCAGCAGCCCAGGTTACTATGGCTACACCTTC. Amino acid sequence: CASSPGYYGYTF.

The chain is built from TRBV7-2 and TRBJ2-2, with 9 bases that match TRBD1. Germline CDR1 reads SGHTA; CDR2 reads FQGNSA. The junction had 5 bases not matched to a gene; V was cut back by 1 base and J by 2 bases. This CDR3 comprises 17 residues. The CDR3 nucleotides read TGTGCCAGCAGCTTAGACAGGGGGCTCCCCAACACCGGGGAGCTGTTTTTT. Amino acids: CASSLDRGLPNTGELFF.

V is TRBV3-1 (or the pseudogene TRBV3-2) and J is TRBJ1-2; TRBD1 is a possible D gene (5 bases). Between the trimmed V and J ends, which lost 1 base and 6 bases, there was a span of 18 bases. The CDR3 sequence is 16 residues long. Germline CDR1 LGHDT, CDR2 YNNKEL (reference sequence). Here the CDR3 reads CASSQVSTATWDGYTF. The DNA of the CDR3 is TGTGCCAGCAGCCAAGTCTCGACAGCGACGTGGGATGGCTACACCTTC.

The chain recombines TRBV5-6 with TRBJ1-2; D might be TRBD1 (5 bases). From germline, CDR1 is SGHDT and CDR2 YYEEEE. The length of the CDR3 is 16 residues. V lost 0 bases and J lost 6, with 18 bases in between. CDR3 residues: CASSLGGPAWGDGYTF. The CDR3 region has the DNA TGTGCCAGCAGCTTGGGGGGCCCAGCGTGGGGCGATGGCTACACCTTC.

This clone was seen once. In DNA form, the CDR3 reads TGTGCCAGCAGCTTGGAGGGTAGGGGGCTCGTGGAGCCCCAGCATTTT. It translates to CASSLEGRGLVEPQHF. V is TRBV5-6 and J is TRBJ1-5, with 7 nucleotides matching TRBD1. Germline V gives CDR1 SGHDT, CDR2 YYEEEE. The CDR3 is 16 amino acids. V lost 0 bases to trimming and J lost 8 bases; unmatched junction nucleotides: 11.

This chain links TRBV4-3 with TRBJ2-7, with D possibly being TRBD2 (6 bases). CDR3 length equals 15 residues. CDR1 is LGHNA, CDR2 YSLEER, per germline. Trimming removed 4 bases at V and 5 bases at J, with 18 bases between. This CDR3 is CASSPRLGPGDEQYF. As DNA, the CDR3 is TGCGCCAGCAGCCCGCGTCTAGGTCCGGGAGACGAGCAGTACTTC.

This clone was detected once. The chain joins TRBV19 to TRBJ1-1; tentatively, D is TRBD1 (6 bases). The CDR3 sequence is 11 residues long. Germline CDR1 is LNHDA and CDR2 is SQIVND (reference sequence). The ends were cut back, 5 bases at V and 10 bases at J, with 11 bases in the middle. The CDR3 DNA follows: TGTGCCAGTAGTCTGGGGGCTGCAGCTTTCTTT. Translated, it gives CASSLGAAAFF.

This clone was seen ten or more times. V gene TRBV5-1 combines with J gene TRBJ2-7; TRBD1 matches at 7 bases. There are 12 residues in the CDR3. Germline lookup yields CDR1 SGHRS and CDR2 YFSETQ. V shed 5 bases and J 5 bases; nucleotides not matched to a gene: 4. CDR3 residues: CASSTGVHEQYF. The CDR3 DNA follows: TGCGCCAGCAGTACAGGGGTCCACGAGCAGTACTTC. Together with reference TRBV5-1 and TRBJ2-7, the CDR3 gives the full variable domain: KAGVTQTPRYLIKTRGQQVTLSCSPISGHRSVSWYQQTPGQGLQFLFEYFSETQRNKGNFPGRFSGRQFSNSRSEMNVSTLELGDSALYLCASSTGVHEQYFGPGTRLTVT.

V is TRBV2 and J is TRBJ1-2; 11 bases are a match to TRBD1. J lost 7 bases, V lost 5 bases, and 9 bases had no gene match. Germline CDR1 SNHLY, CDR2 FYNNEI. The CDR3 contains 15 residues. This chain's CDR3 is CASSFRTGGSGGYTF. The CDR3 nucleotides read TGTGCCAGCAGTTTCCGGACAGGGGGCTCGGGTGGCTACACCTTC.

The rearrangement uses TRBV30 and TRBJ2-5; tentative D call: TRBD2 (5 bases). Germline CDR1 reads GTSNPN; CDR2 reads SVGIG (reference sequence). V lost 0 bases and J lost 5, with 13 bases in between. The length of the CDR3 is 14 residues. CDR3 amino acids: CAWSVVQRGETQYF. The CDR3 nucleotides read TGTGCCTGGAGTGTTGTTCAGAGAGGGGAGACCCAGTACTTC. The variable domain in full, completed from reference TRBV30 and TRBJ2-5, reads SQTIHQWPATLVQPVGSPLSLECTVEGTSNPNLYWYRQAAGRGLQLLFYSVGIGQISSEVPQNLSASRPQDRQFILSSKKLLLSDSGFYLCAWSVVQRGETQYFGPGTRLLVL.

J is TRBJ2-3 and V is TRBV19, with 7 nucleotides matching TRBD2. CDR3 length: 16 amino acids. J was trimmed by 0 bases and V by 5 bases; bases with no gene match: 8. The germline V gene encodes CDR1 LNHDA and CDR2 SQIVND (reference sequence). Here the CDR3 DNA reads TGTGCCAGTAGTCTTTTAGCGGGTTCTAGCACAGATACGCAGTATTTT. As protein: CASSLLAGSSTDTQYF.

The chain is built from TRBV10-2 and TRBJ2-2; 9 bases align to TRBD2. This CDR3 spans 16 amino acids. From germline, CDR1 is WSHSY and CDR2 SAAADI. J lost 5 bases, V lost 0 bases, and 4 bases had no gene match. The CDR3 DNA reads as TGCGCCAGCAGTGAGTCGACTAGCGGCCCTACCGGGGAGCTGTTTTTT. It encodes CASSESTSGPTGELFF.

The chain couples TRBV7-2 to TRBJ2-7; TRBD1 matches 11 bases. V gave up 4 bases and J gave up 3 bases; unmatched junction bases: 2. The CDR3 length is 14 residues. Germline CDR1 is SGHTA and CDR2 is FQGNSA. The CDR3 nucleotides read TGTGCCAGCAGCTCCGGGACAGGGGGCTACGAGCAGTACTTC. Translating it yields CASSSGTGGYEQYF.

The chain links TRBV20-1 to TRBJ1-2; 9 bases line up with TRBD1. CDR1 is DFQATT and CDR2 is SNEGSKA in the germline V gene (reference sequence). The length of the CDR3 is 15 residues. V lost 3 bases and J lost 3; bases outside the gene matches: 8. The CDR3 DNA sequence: TGCAGTGCTAGTAAACCGGGACAGGGTGACTATGGCTACACCTTC. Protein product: CSASKPGQGDYGYTF.

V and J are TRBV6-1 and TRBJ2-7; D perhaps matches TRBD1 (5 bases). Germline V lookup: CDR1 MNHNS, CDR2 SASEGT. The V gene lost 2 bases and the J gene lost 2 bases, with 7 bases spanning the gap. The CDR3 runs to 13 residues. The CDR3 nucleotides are TGTGCCAGCAGTGAAAAGGGGCCCTACGAGCAGTACGTC. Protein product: CASSEKGPYEQYV.

CDR3 protein: CASSSRGQGGRNSPLHF. CDR3 sequence (DNA): TGTGCCAGCAGCTCGCGGGGACAGGGAGGTCGGAATTCACCCCTCCACTTT. The rearrangement joins TRBV11-2 to TRBJ1-6; 9 bases agree with TRBD1. CDR3 length equals 17 residues. CDR1 is SGHAT, CDR2 FQNNGV, per germline. Germline trimming cut 4 bases from V and 7 bases from J; bases unmatched to any gene: 11.